This T cell receptor beta chain is from a study of identical twins. This clonotype has at least ten counts. The CDR3 runs 15 residues. Trimming shortened V by 4 bases and J by 0 bases, and 12 bases separated the two germline ends. TCRdb re-analysed the 5' RACE reads in MiXCR, keeping a single row per CDR3 protein. The sample has about 520,000 distinct CDR3 sequences, less than 25% seen once. The same sample was also studied in work on T cells expressing NK-cell markers. That investigation notes: Leadership of the CD3+CD56-NKG2C+ fraction also belonged to these clonotypes in several donors.

The chain uses TRBV12-3 or TRBV12-4 and TRBJ1-1; D remains ambiguous. Sequencing used CD4+ T cells sorted from blood. This receptor was identified in a woman aged 18-35 years in good health. CDR3 loop: CASSSRLTMNTEAFF. CDR3 coding DNA: TGTGCCAGCAGTTCCCGACTGACCATGAACACTGAAGCTTTCTTT.